These 25 T cell receptor beta chains originate from one sample sequenced in a study of blood T cell repertoires in COVID-19. Sequenced by immunoSEQ multiplex PCR; TCRdb stores in-frame clones only, minus some. This table has roughly 220,000 clones, around four fifths appearing once. Input material: peripheral blood. The receptors here all came from an older woman who had recovered from COVID-19.

V is TRBV7-3 and J is TRBJ2-3, with 9 bases identical to TRBD2. The CDR3 sequence is 15 residues long. Trimming took 5 bases from V and 4 from J; bases not matched to a gene: 7. Germline CDR1 and CDR2: SGHTA and FQGTGA. CDR3 protein: CASSLSGGGADTQYF. The CDR3 DNA reads as TGTGCCAGCAGCCTTAGCGGGGGAGGGGCAGATACGCAGTATTTT.

The V gene is TRBV4-2, the J gene TRBJ2-3, with 10 positions matching TRBD1. The J segment lost 1 base and the V segment lost 4 bases, leaving 2 bases of the junction unmatched. CDR3 length: 15 residues. Per the germline V gene, CDR1 is LGHNA and CDR2 is YNFKEQ. Here the CDR3 DNA reads TGTGCCAGCAGCCCCGGACAGGGGGGCACAGATACGCAGTATTTT. It is translated as CASSPGQGGTDTQYF.

The chain recombines TRBV2 with TRBJ2-3; D is possibly TRBD2 (6 bases). Trimming took 8 bases from V and 2 from J, leaving 17 bases between them. Germline CDR1 and CDR2: SNHLY and FYNNEI. The CDR3 sequence is 15 residues long. The CDR3: CASGEPGLPTDTQYF. For the CDR3, the DNA is TGTGCCAGCGGGGAGCCTGGACTACCCACAGATACGCAGTATTTT.

V and J are TRBV10-3 and TRBJ2-3, with a tentative D call TRBD2 (6 bases). Trimming shortened V by 1 base and J by 1 base, and 12 bases separated the two germline ends. CDR3 length: 16 amino acids. CDR1 is ENHRY and CDR2 is SYGVKD in the germline V gene. CDR3 DNA sequence: TGTGCCATCAGTGAGTTGAGCGGGTCTGGCACAGATACGCAGTATTTT. As protein: CAISELSGSGTDTQYF.

The chain carries TRBV19 and TRBJ1-5, with 9 bases that match TRBD1. J gave up 3 bases and V 8 bases, and 8 bases lay outside the gene matches. Germline values: CDR1 LNHDA, CDR2 SQIVND (reference sequence). The CDR3 is 15 amino acids. In DNA, the CDR3 is TGTGCCAGTTCGCCGGGACAGGGTTACAATCAGCCCCAGCATTTT. Translated, it gives CASSPGQGYNQPQHF. The variable domain in full, with the rest retrieved from reference TRBV19 and TRBJ1-5, is DGGITQSPKYLFRKEGQNVTLSCEQNLNHDAMYWYRQDPGQGLRLIYYSQIVNDFQKGDIAEGYSVSREKKESFPLTVTSAQKNPTAFYLCASSPGQGYNQPQHFGDGTRLSIL.

This clone was observed a few times. The chain carries TRBV24-1 and TRBJ2-1; 7 bases are shared with TRBD2. In germline, CDR1 is KGHDR, CDR2 SFDVKD. There are 15 residues in the CDR3. V was pared by 3 bases and J by 0 bases, with 1 base of the junction left unmatched. The CDR3 spells CATSDSGVSYNEQFF. The CDR3 bases are TGTGCCACCAGTGATAGCGGGGTCTCCTACAATGAGCAGTTCTTC.

The V and J genes are TRBV5-1 and TRBJ2-5; D not resolved. Germline CDR1 SGHRS, CDR2 YFSETQ. There are 14 residues in the CDR3. Trimming cost V 2 bases and J 1 base, with 9 bases left between them. The CDR3 is CASSLSYSQETQYF. The CDR3 DNA follows: TGCGCCAGCAGCTTATCGTACTCCCAAGAGACCCAGTACTTC. Based on the CDR3 plus reference TRBV5-1 and TRBJ2-5, the full variable domain is KAGVTQTPRYLIKTRGQQVTLSCSPISGHRSVSWYQQTPGQGLQFLFEYFSETQRNKGNFPGRFSGRQFSNSRSEMNVSTLELGDSALYLCASSLSYSQETQYFGPGTRLLVL.

The J gene is TRBJ1-5, the V gene TRBV2; possible D gene TRBD1, 5 bases. The germline CDR1 and CDR2 sequences are SNHLY and FYNNEI. This CDR3 has 17 residues. The V end lost 5 bases, the J end lost 0 bases, and 17 bases lay between the germline ends. CDR3 DNA: TGTGCCAGCAGTCTCGACAGAACACCTTATAGCAATCAGCCCCAGCATTTT. Translating gives CASSLDRTPYSNQPQHF.

This sequence joins TRBV12-5 and TRBJ2-5, with D hard to call. The CDR3 has 14 residues. Germline V CDR1 and CDR2: LGHNT, FRNRAP. V was cut by 5 bases and J by 2 bases, with 12 bases left in between. This CDR3 reads CASGPGFGQETQYF. The CDR3 bases are TGTGCTAGTGGTCCCGGTTTCGGTCAAGAGACCCAGTACTTC.

The V call is TRBV20-1, the J call TRBJ2-1, with D maybe TRBD2 (6 bases). The CDR3 is 10 residues long. In germline, CDR1 is DFQATT, CDR2 SNEGSKA (reference sequence). Between the trimmed V and J ends, which lost 1 base and 12 bases, there was a span of 7 bases. CDR3 protein: CSARGGVQFF. The CDR3 DNA follows: TGCAGTGCTAGAGGGGGGGTGCAGTTCTTC.

The V gene is TRBV10-3, the J gene TRBJ2-5; D is perhaps TRBD2 (7 bases). CDR1 is ENHRY, CDR2 SYGVKD, per germline. Trimming shortened V by 3 bases and J by 4 bases, and 27 bases separated the two germline ends. This CDR3 is built from 19 residues. The DNA for the CDR3 is TGTGCCATCAGTGATCACTCCGGGGGGCGCGGATCGGGGAGAGAGACCCAGTACTTC. Translating gives CAISDHSGGRGSGRETQYF.

The chain has TRBV28 and TRBJ1-1, with D perhaps TRBD1 (6 bases). Trimming shortened V by 4 bases and J by 7 bases, and 16 bases separated the two germline ends. CDR3 length: 14 amino acids. The V gene's germline CDR1 is MDHEN and CDR2 SYDVKM. The CDR3 DNA follows: TGTGCCAGCAGTTCGGGGGGCAGGACAATTGAAGCTTTCTTT. Its translation is CASSSGGRTIEAFF.

The chain employs TRBV27 and TRBJ1-5; TRBD1 matches 10 bases. CDR3 length: 19 residues. The junction had 20 bases not matched to a gene; V was cut back by 6 bases and J by 6 bases. Germline-derived CDR1 and CDR2 are MNHEY and SMNVEV (reference sequence). The CDR3 DNA is TGTGCCAGCAGCTCAAAGAGCGGGACAGGGGCCCGCATCAGTCAGCCCCAGCATTTT. Protein: CASSSKSGTGARISQPQHF.

The genes are TRBV21-1 and TRBJ1-5; whether TRBD1, the table's D call, matches the DNA was not checked. TRBV21-1 has pseudogene status. The CDR3 length is 15 residues. The CDR3 is CASRKQGYSNQPQHF. CDR3 sequence (DNA): TGTGCCAGCAGAAAACAGGGGTATAGCAATCAGCCCCAGCATTTT.

This clone was seen a few times. The V and J genes are TRBV7-9 and TRBJ1-2; 9 bases are a match to TRBD1. V lost 5 bases, J lost 3 bases, and 10 bases stayed unmatched. The CDR3 has 16 amino acids. Germline CDR1 reads SEHNR; CDR2 reads FQNEAQ (reference sequence). The CDR3 bases are TGTGCCAGCAGCCCCTTCGGACAGGGGCTCGACTATGGCTACACCTTC. Residues: CASSPFGQGLDYGYTF.

This chain links TRBV6-2 or TRBV6-3 with TRBJ1-2; 7 bases align to TRBD1. Trimming at V came to 5 bases and at J to 4 bases, leaving 4 bases not matched to a gene. The CDR3 is 13 residues long. CDR1 and CDR2 from the germline V gene are MNHEY and SVGEGT. The CDR3 loop reads CASSGTASYGYTF. Written as DNA, the CDR3 is TGTGCCAGCAGTGGGACAGCCTCCTATGGCTACACCTTC.

This clone was recorded once. This chain uses TRBV20-1 with TRBJ2-1, with D possibly being TRBD2 (7 bases). This CDR3 spans 13 amino acids. Germline assignment: CDR1 DFQATT and CDR2 SNEGSKA (reference sequence). Trimming took 3 bases from V and 7 from J, leaving 13 bases between them. This chain's CDR3 is CSASWGGTNEQFF. As DNA, the CDR3 is TGCAGTGCTAGTTGGGGGGGGACAAATGAGCAGTTCTTC.

CDR3 residues: CASSGRIRPGFHTDTQYF. Written as DNA, the CDR3 is TGTGCCAGCAGCGGGAGGATCCGGCCGGGATTTCACACAGATACGCAGTATTTT. The chain combines TRBV13 with TRBJ2-3, with D possibly being TRBD2 (6 bases). Trimming took 5 bases from V and 2 from J, leaving 23 bases between them. Germline CDR1 is PRHDT and CDR2 is FYEKMQ (reference sequence). The CDR3 loop spans 18 amino acids.

The V gene is TRBV19, the J gene TRBJ1-3, with D uncertain. Germline V gives CDR1 LNHDA, CDR2 SQIVND (reference sequence). The CDR3 covers 15 residues. The V gene lost 8 bases and the J gene lost 0 bases, with 14 bases spanning the gap. DNA for the CDR3: TGTGCCAGTTCAGGTCCGACAATCTCTGGAAACACCATATATTTT. Protein sequence: CASSGPTISGNTIYF.

V and J are TRBV28 and TRBJ1-6, with TRBD1 identical over 9 bases. The V gene's germline CDR1 is MDHEN and CDR2 SYDVKM. The ends lost 2 bases at V and 8 bases at J; junction bases unmatched: 1. CDR3 length equals 14 residues. The CDR3 DNA sequence: TGTGCCAGCAGTTTAGGACAGGGGTATTCACCCCTCCACTTT. Amino acid sequence: CASSLGQGYSPLHF.

V is TRBV30 and J is TRBJ2-1; 8 bases agree with TRBD2. The CDR3 totals 13 residues. V shed 3 bases and J 2 bases; nucleotides not matched to a gene: 0. Germline assignment: CDR1 GTSNPN and CDR2 SVGIG (reference sequence). The CDR3 nucleotides read TGTGCCTGGAGCGGGGGGGCCTACAATGAGCAGTTCTTC. Translation: CAWSGGAYNEQFF.

The chain couples TRBV19 to TRBJ2-1, with 14 bases that match TRBD2. This CDR3 comprises 16 residues. The J segment lost 4 bases and the V segment lost 6 bases, leaving 5 bases of the junction unmatched. From germline, CDR1 is LNHDA and CDR2 SQIVND (reference sequence). The CDR3 protein is CASSRLAGGLYNEQFF. The CDR3 nucleotides are TGTGCCAGTAGCCGACTAGCGGGGGGGCTGTACAATGAGCAGTTCTTC. Looking up the rest from reference TRBV19 and TRBJ2-1 gives the full variable domain: DGGITQSPKYLFRKEGQNVTLSCEQNLNHDAMYWYRQDPGQGLRLIYYSQIVNDFQKGDIAEGYSVSREKKESFPLTVTSAQKNPTAFYLCASSRLAGGLYNEQFFGPGTRLTVL.

This clone turned up a few times. The chain links TRBV4-2 to TRBJ1-4, with a tentative D call TRBD1 (6 bases). The V end lost 6 bases, the J end lost 6 bases, and 14 bases lay between the germline ends. From germline, CDR1 is LGHNA and CDR2 YNFKEQ. The CDR3 sequence is 14 residues long. DNA of the CDR3: TGTGCCAGCAGTCCCGACAGGTTTGATGAAAAACTGTTTTTT. Residues: CASSPDRFDEKLFF.

V usage is TRBV30 and J usage is TRBJ2-7, with D possibly TRBD1 on 7 matching bases. This CDR3 comprises 15 residues. Germline-derived CDR1 and CDR2 are GTSNPN and SVGIG (reference sequence). Trimming stripped 2 bases from V and 4 bases from J, with 18 bases between. CDR3 in amino acids: CAWSPGQPGVYEQYF. CDR3 coding DNA: TGTGCCTGGAGTCCGGGACAGCCGGGGGTTTACGAGCAGTACTTC.

The J gene is TRBJ2-3, the V gene TRBV9; D gene unclear. Trimming cost V 3 bases and J 1 base, with 6 bases left between them. CDR1 and CDR2 (germline): SGDLS, YYNGEE. The CDR3 has 13 amino acids. CDR3 nucleotides: TGTGCCAGCAGCGCCACAGGCACAGATACGCAGTATTTT. Its translation is CASSATGTDTQYF.